The subject of this entry is one T cell receptor beta chain. This sample stems from a study of T cells expressing NK-cell markers. The CDR3 loop spans 15 amino acids. TCRdb processed the 5' RACE reads again and assigns one entry to each CDR3 protein, with no DNA. In all, the sample yields hundreds of thousands of distinct CDR3 sequences. The rearrangement joins TRBV12-3 or TRBV12-4 to TRBJ2-1; lacking DNA, the TRBD1 call made by TCRdb goes unchecked. The sample comprised blood T cells: a sorted CD56 or NKG2C T cell subset, CD4+ or CD8+ T cells, or bulk PBMC T cells (not recorded which). The clonotype originates from a man younger than 35 in good health. The CDR3 spells CASSLHLRDYNEQFF.